This paragraph covers one T cell receptor (beta chain) sequence. What antigen it recognizes has not been identified. The input lacks base qualities; no much larger clone sits a single base away. At the junction V is shortened by 5 bases and J by 7 bases; bases outside the gene matches: 7. The CDR3 has 15 amino acids, counting the end cysteine and phenylalanine. The entry retains the CDR3 DNA only, 45 bases that are in frame from base 1. The germline V gene sets CDR1 to SGHTA and CDR2 to FQGNSA. TCRbeta CDR3 regions were amplified from genomic DNA using the immunoSEQ Assay, a bias-controlled multiplex PCR. In the source study's methods: Within the assay, amplification of reference gene primers was used to estimate how many nucleated cells each sample contained. To quantify the absolute abundance of each unique TCRbeta CDR3 rearrangement, sequence reads were collapsed and filtered. For each sample, productive Simpson clonality was calculated as the square root of Simpson's diversity index across productive rearrangements. As stored in TCRdb, this immuneACCESS dataset retains in-frame rearrangements with V and J assigned. A fraction of the clones does not appear; measured against another copy, unresolved V genes explain less than half of the discrepancy, and the remainder lacks a known reason. V, J and clone size derive from that table, while D and trimming were established from the DNA sequence. This sample lists 220,000 or so clones; over 80% were detected once. Jointly, the top ten make up 6.8% of the sample.

These data belong to a study of blood T cell repertoires in COVID-19 (dated by TCRdb to about 2020). About the study as a whole: The collaborator samples originated in the United States, Italy and Spain and spanned the acute and convalescent phases of COVID-19. The material from the prospective study consisted of cDNA or gDNA derived from T cells, B-cell-depleted T cells, or PBMCs. Deeply sampled blood TCRbeta repertoires from subjects exposed to, actively infected with, or recovered from COVID-19 were included in the dataset. The repertoires were released in a freely available public database meant as a resource for research on the immune response to SARS-CoV-2. The samples were drawn from the first 160 participants of the ongoing ImmuneRACE study and from roughly 1,300 subjects provided by 6 global collaborators. The sample metadata nearly always contained a de-identified subject ID, COVID-19 status, age in years and sex. Where available, HLA class I and class II types were obtained from metadata supplied by the sample provider rather than from assay-based typing. Here is what the overall study found, with its caveats: The amount of clinical and demographic metadata varied by source and participant and was provided uncurated.

In the prospective study, participants were roughly 18 to 100 years old, resided in around 25 geographic areas of the United States, and were enrolled through a virtual design. In the prospective study, participants were assigned to cohorts based on the clinical history participants reported in a screening survey and a study questionnaire. Recovered participants in ImmuneRACE Cohort 3 were defined as having two consecutive negative NP/OP PCR tests, clearance from a healthcare professional, or resolution of symptoms. In the prospective study, whole blood, serum and a nasopharyngeal or oropharyngeal swab were collected from each participant by mobile phlebotomists. Prospective study participants could optionally give additional blood draws and questionnaires over a roughly two-month period. Prospective study blood samples were shipped either frozen or at room temperature before DNA extraction.

The chain was built from TRBV7-2 and TRBJ2-1; TRBD2 aligns with 11 central bases. The origin of this receptor is a woman aged 40 to 50 who had recovered from COVID-19. Sample: PBMCs or T cells enriched from blood (not recorded which). Read as DNA, the sequence is TGTGCCAGCAGCGGTACTAGCGGGAGTGGGAATGAGCAGTTCTTC. It translates as CASSGTSGSGNEQFF.